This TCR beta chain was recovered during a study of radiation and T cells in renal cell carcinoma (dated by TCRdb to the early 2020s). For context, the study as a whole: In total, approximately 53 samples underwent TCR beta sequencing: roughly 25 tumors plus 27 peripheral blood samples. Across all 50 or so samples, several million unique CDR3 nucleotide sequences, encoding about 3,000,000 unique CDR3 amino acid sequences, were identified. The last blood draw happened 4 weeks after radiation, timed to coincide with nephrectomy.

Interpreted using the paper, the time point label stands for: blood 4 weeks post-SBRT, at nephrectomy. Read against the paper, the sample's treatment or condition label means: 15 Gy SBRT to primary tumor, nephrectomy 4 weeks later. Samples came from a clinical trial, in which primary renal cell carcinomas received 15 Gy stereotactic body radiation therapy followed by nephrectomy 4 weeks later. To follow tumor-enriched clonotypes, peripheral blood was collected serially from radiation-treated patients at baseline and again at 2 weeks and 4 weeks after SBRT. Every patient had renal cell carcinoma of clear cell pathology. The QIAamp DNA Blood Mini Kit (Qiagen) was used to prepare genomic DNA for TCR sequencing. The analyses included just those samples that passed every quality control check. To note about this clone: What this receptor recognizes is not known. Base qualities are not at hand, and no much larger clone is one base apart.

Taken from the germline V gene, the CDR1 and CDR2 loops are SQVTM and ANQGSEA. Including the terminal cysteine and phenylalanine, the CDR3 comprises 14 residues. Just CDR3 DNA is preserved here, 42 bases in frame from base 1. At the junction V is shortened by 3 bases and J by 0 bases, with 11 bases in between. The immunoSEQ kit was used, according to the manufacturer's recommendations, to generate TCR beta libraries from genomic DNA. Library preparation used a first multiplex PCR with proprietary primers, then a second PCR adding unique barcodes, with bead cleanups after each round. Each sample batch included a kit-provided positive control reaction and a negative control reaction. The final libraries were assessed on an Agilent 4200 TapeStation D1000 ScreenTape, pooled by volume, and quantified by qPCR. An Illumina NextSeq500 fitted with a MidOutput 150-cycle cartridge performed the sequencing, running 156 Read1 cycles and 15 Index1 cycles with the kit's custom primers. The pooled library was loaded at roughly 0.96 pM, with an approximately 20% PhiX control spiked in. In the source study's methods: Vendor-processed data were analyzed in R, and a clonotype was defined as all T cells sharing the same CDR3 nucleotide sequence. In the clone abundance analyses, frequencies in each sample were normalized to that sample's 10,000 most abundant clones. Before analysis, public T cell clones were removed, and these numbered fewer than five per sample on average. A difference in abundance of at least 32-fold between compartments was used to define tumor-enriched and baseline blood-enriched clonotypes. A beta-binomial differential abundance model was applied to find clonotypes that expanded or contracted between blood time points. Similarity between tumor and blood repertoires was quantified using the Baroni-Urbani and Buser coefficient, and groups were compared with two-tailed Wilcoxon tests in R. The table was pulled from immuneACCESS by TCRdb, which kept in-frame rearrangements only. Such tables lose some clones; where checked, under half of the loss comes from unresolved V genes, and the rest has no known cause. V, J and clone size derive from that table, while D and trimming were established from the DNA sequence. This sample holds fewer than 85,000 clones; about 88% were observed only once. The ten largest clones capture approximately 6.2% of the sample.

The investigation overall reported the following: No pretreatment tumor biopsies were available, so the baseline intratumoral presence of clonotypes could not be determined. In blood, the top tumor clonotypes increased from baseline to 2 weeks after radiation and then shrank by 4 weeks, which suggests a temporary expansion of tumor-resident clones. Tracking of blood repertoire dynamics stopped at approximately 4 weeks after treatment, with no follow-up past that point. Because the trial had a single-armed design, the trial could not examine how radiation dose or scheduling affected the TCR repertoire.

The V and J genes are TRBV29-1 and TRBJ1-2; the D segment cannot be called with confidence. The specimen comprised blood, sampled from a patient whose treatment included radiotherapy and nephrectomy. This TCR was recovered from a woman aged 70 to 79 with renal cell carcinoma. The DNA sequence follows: TGCAGCGTTGATCCGCCGGGTCCTAACTATGGCTACACCTTC. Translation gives CSVDPPGPNYGYTF.